Listed below are T cell receptor beta chains from one sample, sequenced in a study of T cell changes during pregnancy in multiple sclerosis. Clones were read by immunoSEQ multiplex PCR, and TCRdb kept only the in-frame ones, dropping some. The sample shows 85,000 to 130,000 clones, roughly 92% of them seen only once. The sequences come from peripheral blood, collected after pregnancy. These receptors all stem from a female donor with multiple sclerosis, enrolled in a pregnancy study. The CDR3 runs from the conserved cysteine through the conserved F or W. D genes are given only for firm matches. Clone size is stated in some rows and not others, as once, few, many or a class when expanded.

TRBJ2-7	TRBD2	-	TRBV7-6	TGTGCCAGCAGCTTAGGGGCGGGAGTGGGCTACGAGCAGTACTTC	CASSLGAGVGYEQYF
TRBJ1-5	TRBD1	-	TRBV7-8	TGTGCCAGCAGGGCGGACAGGGGGAATCAGCCCCAGCATTTT	CASRADRGNQPQHF
TRBJ2-7	TRBD1	-	TRBV9	TGTGCCAGCAGCGACGGACAGGGTTCTAACGCCTACGAGCAGTACTTC	CASSDGQGSNAYEQYF
TRBJ1-1	-	-	TRBV18	TGTGCCAGCTCACCGTCTTCCGTGACAATAACTGAAGCTTTCTTT	CASSPSSVTITEAFF
TRBJ2-7	TRBD2	-	TRBV28	TGTGCCACTTACGGGGGGGCGTCCTACGAGCAGTACTTC	CATYGGASYEQYF
TRBJ2-7	-	once	TRBV7-8	TGTGCCAGCAGCCAACGGACAGTCCACGAGCAGTACTTC	CASSQRTVHEQYF
TRBJ2-1	-	-	TRBV7-9	TGTGCCAGCAGCTTATCAGGGGACGAGCAGTTCTTC	CASSLSGDEQFF
TRBJ1-1	-	-	TRBV30	TGTGCCTGGAGTCCCAGGCTGAACACTGAAGCTTTCTTT	CAWSPRLNTEAFF
TRBJ1-2	-	-	TRBV2	TGTGCCAGCAGTGAGCAGGGGTTCGGTGGCTACACCTTC	CASSEQGFGGYTF
TRBJ2-5	TRBD2	-	TRBV4-1	TGCGCCAGCAGCCATAGCGGGACCGCAATCCGGGAGACCCAGTACTTC	CASSHSGTAIRETQYF
TRBJ2-1	-	-	TRBV2	TGTGCCAGCAGCCAAACCTCTCGGAGCTCCTACAATGAGCAGTTCTTC	CASSQTSRSSYNEQFF
TRBJ2-7	-	-	TRBV12-2	TGTGCAAGTCGCCCGGGACAGCTCTACGAGCAGTACTTC	CASRPGQLYEQYF
TRBJ2-2	-	-	TRBV5-1	TGCGCCAGCAGCTTTTCGGCCGGGGAGCTGTTTTTT	CASSFSAGELFF
TRBJ1-1	TRBD1	-	TRBV4-1	TGCGCCAGCAGCCAAGCCTCGGGACAGGGAGTGAACACTGAAGCTTTCTTT	CASSQASGQGVNTEAFF
TRBJ1-1	-	-	TRBV7-2	TGTGCCAGCAGCCTTACAGAGAACACTGAAGCTTTCTTT	CASSLTENTEAFF
TRBJ1-2	-	-	TRBV7-8	TGTGCCAGCAGCGCCCGTCGGGGGGGGACTAACTATGGCTACACCTTC	CASSARRGGTNYGYTF
TRBJ1-4	TRBD1	few	TRBV11-2	TGTGCCAGCAGCTCCTCCGGGACAGGGAGAGAAAAACTGTTTTTT	CASSSSGTGREKLFF
TRBJ1-1	-	-	TRBV4-2	TGTGCCAGCAGCCAGGGCGGGACGGCCCCGTCGGCTTTCTTT	CASSQGGTAPSAFF
TRBJ2-2	-	-	TRBV18	TGTGCCAGCTCATCCCGACGGGGAGACACCGGGGAGCTGTTTTTT	CASSSRRGDTGELFF
TRBJ1-5	TRBD1	-	TRBV11-3	TGTGCCAGGCTCGCCGGGACAGCGACAGACCTTAGCAATCAGCCCCAGCATTTT	CARLAGTATDLSNQPQHF
TRBJ2-7	-	-	TRBV6-1	TGTGCCAGCAGTGGATCGAGTCGTTACTACGAGCAGTACTTC	CASSGSSRYYEQYF
TRBJ1-5	TRBD1	-	TRBV6-1	TGTGCCAGCAGTGGCCGGGACAGGGCCTCGGGCGTTCCTAATCAGCCCCAGCATTTT	CASSGRDRASGVPNQPQHF
TRBJ1-6	TRBD1	-	TRBV2	TGTGCCAGCAGTGAACTGGACAGGTATTCACCCCTCCACTTT	CASSELDRYSPLHF
TRBJ2-7	TRBD1	-	TRBV5-6	TGTGCCAGCAGCCCCGCCGACAGGGTAGAGCAGTACTTC	CASSPADRVEQYF
TRBJ1-2	-	-	TRBV28	TGTGCCAGCAGCTTCGGGTTCTTTGGCTACACCTTC	CASSFGFFGYTF
TRBJ1-1	-	-	TRBV9	TGTGCCAGCAGCGTAGCTCCCACCCCCCCTCGGAGCACTGAAGCTTTCTTT	CASSVAPTPPRSTEAFF
TRBJ2-1	-	-	TRBV6-4	TGTGCCAGCAGTGCGGCACCGGGGGAGCGTGAGCAGTTCTTC	CASSAAPGEREQFF
TRBJ2-6	-	-	TRBV5-4	TGTGCCAGCAGCTTGGATGGAAGTCGGGACTCAAGCGGTGGGGCCAACGTCCTGACTTTC	CASSLDGSRDSSGGANVLTF
TRBJ1-2	TRBD1	once	TRBV7-2	TGTGCCAGCAGCCCAGGGGGGAGCTATGGCTACACCTTC	CASSPGGSYGYTF
TRBJ1-4	TRBD1	-	TRBV5-6	TGTGCCAGCAGCTCCCTGGGACAGTTCATCAATGAAAAACTGTTTTTT	CASSSLGQFINEKLFF
TRBJ2-7	TRBD1	-	TRBV10-3	TGTGCCATCAGTGTTGGCAGGGGGTACGAGCAGTACTTC	CAISVGRGYEQYF
TRBJ2-7	TRBD2	-	TRBV10-2	TGCGCCAGTCGACTAGCGGGGTTCGCCTACGAGCAGTACTTC	CASRLAGFAYEQYF
TRBJ2-1	-	-	TRBV28	TGTGCCAGCAGTTCCCCCTTCCGAGCACCCTACAATGAGCAGTTCTTC	CASSSPFRAPYNEQFF
TRBJ2-7	-	-	TRBV7-8	TGTGCCAGCAGCTTGAACCCGGCCTACGAGCAGTACTTC	CASSLNPAYEQYF
TRBJ1-5	-	-	TRBV19	TGTGCCAGTATGAGGTCCCAACAGGGTTATAATCAGCCCCAGCATTTT	CASMRSQQGYNQPQHF
TRBJ1-5	-	-	TRBV28	TGTGCCAGCAGTTTAACGGGAGGTCCCGGTAATCAGCCCCAGCATTTT	CASSLTGGPGNQPQHF
TRBJ1-2	-	-	TRBV10-3	TGTGCCATCAGTGAAGAGTATGGGGGCAGGGGTGATGGCTACACCTTC	CAISEEYGGRGDGYTF
TRBJ2-1	-	-	TRBV30	TGTGCCTGGAGTGTACTGGGGCAGTTCTACAATGAGCAGTTCTTC	CAWSVLGQFYNEQFF
TRBJ1-1	-	-	TRBV5-4	TGTGCCAGCAGCTTGGACAGGGACCTGACTAAAGTCGCTTTCTTT	CASSLDRDLTKVAFF
TRBJ1-5	TRBD1	-	TRBV29-1	TGCAGCGTTGAAAGGTCGAGGACAGGGAAGAGCAATAAGCCCCAGCATTTT	CSVERSRTGKSNKPQHF
TRBJ2-3	TRBD2	-	TRBV11-3	TGTGCCAGCAGCCGAACTAGCGGGGACACAGATACGCAGTATTTT	CASSRTSGDTDTQYF
TRBJ1-2	TRBD1	-	TRBV6-6	TGTGCCAGCAGTTTCATGGCCGGGACAGGGGAAGGCTACACCTTC	CASSFMAGTGEGYTF
TRBJ1-5	TRBD1	-	TRBV9	TGTGCCAGCAGCCCCCACAGGGGGGATCAGCCCCAGCATTTT	CASSPHRGDQPQHF
TRBJ2-1	TRBD2	-	TRBV27	TGTGCCAGCAGTTTATCGCGGCTAGCGGCCTACAATGAGCAGTTCTTC	CASSLSRLAAYNEQFF
TRBJ1-1	TRBD1	-	TRBV27	TGTGCCAGCAGACAGGGGGCGACCACTGAAGCTTTCTTT	CASRQGATTEAFF
TRBJ2-5	-	-	TRBV7-9	TGTGCCAGCAAAGGGAGCCTCGGAGAGACCCAGTACTTC	CASKGSLGETQYF
TRBJ1-5	TRBD1	-	TRBV29-1	TGCAGCGTGGGACAGGGCAGCGGTCAGCCCCAGCATTTT	CSVGQGSGQPQHF
TRBJ1-2	-	-	TRBV6-4	TGTGCCAGCAGTGTAGAAGGCCAGGGGAACTATGGCTACACCTTC	CASSVEGQGNYGYTF
TRBJ1-6	-	-	TRBV6-1	TGTGCCAGCAGTGCGACAGGCGTTAATTCACCCCTCCACTTT	CASSATGVNSPLHF
TRBJ2-5	-	-	TRBV5-6	TGTGCCAGCAGGCAGATCAGGGGCCCCAGTGAGACCCAGTACTTC	CASRQIRGPSETQYF
TRBJ2-1	-	-	TRBV6-1	TGTGCCAGCAGTGAAGCCCTGGAGCAGTTCTTC	CASSEALEQFF
TRBJ2-5	-	-	TRBV15	TGTGCCACCAGCAGAGATGGGGGGGCGAGGGAGACCCAGTACTTC	CATSRDGGARETQYF
TRBJ2-1	TRBD2	-	TRBV15	TGTGCCACCAGCAGAGGCGGGGGCTCCTACAATGAGCAGTTCTTC	CATSRGGGSYNEQFF
TRBJ1-2	TRBD1	-	TRBV2	TGTGCCAGCAGTTTGGACAGGGCCTATGGCTACACCTTC	CASSLDRAYGYTF
TRBJ1-1	-	-	TRBV6-1	TGTGCCAGCAGCAGGGGAAGGGGCACTGAAGCTTTCTTT	CASSRGRGTEAFF
TRBJ2-5	-	-	TRBV9	TGTGCCAGCAGCGCCGGTGAGACCCAGTACTTC	CASSAGETQYF
TRBJ1-5	-	-	TRBV19	TGTGCCAGTAGTTTCACAGGGAATAGCAATCAGCCCCAGCATTTT	CASSFTGNSNQPQHF
TRBJ1-6	-	-	TRBV7-5	TGTGTCAGAAGCCTATGGGACAGTCCTTCGGAGAATTCACCCCTCCACTTT	CVRSLWDSPSENSPLHF
TRBJ2-2	-	-	TRBV7-2	TGTGCCAGCAGTTCCGGGACACTCACCGGGGAGCTGTTTTTT	CASSSGTLTGELFF
TRBJ1-2	TRBD1	-	TRBV5-4	TGTGCCAGCAGCTCGGGACAGGGGTCCAACTATGGCTACACCTTC	CASSSGQGSNYGYTF